This entry lists 8 T cell receptor beta chains sequenced from one sample in a study of blood T cell repertoires in COVID-19. Method: immunoSEQ multiplex PCR; TCRdb's copy keeps in-frame clones and lacks some. The data contain fewer than 110,000 clones, 70% to 90% of them seen just once; the ten biggest clones take up roughly 4.9%. Material: peripheral blood. The receptors come from a man between 35 and 55 years old with active or convalescent COVID-19.

The gene calls are TRBV4-1 and TRBJ2-5, with 8 bases fitting TRBD1. The V gene's germline CDR1 is MGHRA and CDR2 YSYEKL. J was trimmed by 5 bases and V by 5 bases; bases with no gene match: 4. The CDR3 has 13 amino acids. The CDR3 sequence is CASSYRQGETQYF. In DNA form, the CDR3 reads TGCGCCAGCAGCTACCGACAGGGGGAGACCCAGTACTTC.

V usage is TRBV11-2 and J usage is TRBJ2-7; 9 bases map to TRBD1. CDR3 length: 15 residues. V dropped 4 bases and J dropped 4; count of bases not matched to a gene: 8. In germline, CDR1 is SGHAT, CDR2 FQNNGV. This CDR3 is CASSSLQGAQYEQYF. The CDR3 coding sequence is TGTGCCAGCAGCTCACTACAGGGGGCGCAGTACGAGCAGTACTTC.

CDR3 nucleotide sequence: TGTGCCAGCAGTTTATCGGCCGGGGGGGCGCGGGGCTACACCTTC. Translation gives CASSLSAGGARGYTF. The V and J genes are TRBV28 and TRBJ1-2, with a possible D match to TRBD1 (6 bases). Germline CDR1 reads MDHEN; CDR2 reads SYDVKM. The CDR3 extends over 15 amino acids. V lost 1 base to trimming and J lost 8 bases, with 17 bases between them.

The rearrangement joins TRBV25-1 to TRBJ2-4; D is possibly TRBD1 (6 bases). This CDR3 is 12 amino acids long. The V end was cut by 8 bases, the J end by 9 bases, with 14 bases between. Germline V gene lookup returns CDR1 MGHDK and CDR2 SYGVNS. The CDR3 coding sequence is TGTGCCAGCGGGGACAATTCGGGCATTCAGTACTTC. It encodes CASGDNSGIQYF. The variable domain in full, with the rest retrieved from reference TRBV25-1 and TRBJ2-4, is EADIYQTPRYLVIGTGKKITLECSQTMGHDKMYWYQQDPGMELHLIHYSYGVNSTEKGDLSSESTVSRIRTEHFPLTLESARPSHTSQYLCASGDNSGIQYFGAGTRLSVL.

The V and J genes are TRBV19 and TRBJ2-1, with no clear D. This CDR3 comprises 14 residues. V lost 0 bases and J 6 bases, leaving 9 bases between the germline ends. Germline V CDR1 and CDR2: LNHDA, SQIVND (reference sequence). CDR3: CASSIDPRLNEQFF. CDR3 bases: TGTGCCAGTAGTATAGATCCGCGGCTCAATGAGCAGTTCTTC.

J is TRBJ1-3 and V is TRBV9, with 7 bases aligning to TRBD1. The CDR3 has 16 residues. V shed 3 bases and J 0 bases; nucleotides not matched to a gene: 6. Germline V gene lookup returns CDR1 SGDLS and CDR2 YYNGEE. CDR3 DNA: TGTGCCAGCAGCGAAGGGGGCCTAAGCTCTGGAAACACCATATATTTT. Its protein product is CASSEGGLSSGNTIYF.

The chain employs TRBV5-1 and TRBJ2-3; 7 nucleotides line up with TRBD2. Unmatched junction bases numbered 7, after V lost 0 bases and J lost 3 bases. Germline-derived CDR1 and CDR2 are SGHRS and YFSETQ. CDR3 size: 16 residues. The CDR3: CASSLDGGSLTDTQYF. CDR3 sequence (DNA): TGCGCCAGCAGCTTGGACGGCGGGAGTTTGACAGATACGCAGTATTTT.

Regarding this clone: The same CDR3 arises from other DNA sequences in this sample as well. The gene calls are TRBV5-1 and TRBJ2-7; D perhaps matches TRBD1 (5 bases). This CDR3 comprises 13 residues. Trimming pared 3 bases from V and 4 bases from J, leaving 11 bases between. The germline gives CDR1 SGHRS, CDR2 YFSETQ. The CDR3 coding sequence is TGCGCCAGCAGCTCCCAAGGGGTTTACGAGCAGTACTTC. It yields the protein CASSSQGVYEQYF.